The rows below give T cell receptor beta chains drawn from one sample of a study of T cells after yellow fever vaccination. TCRdb re-called the 5' RACE reads with MiXCR, one entry per CDR3 protein. The sample holds some 350,000 distinct CDR3 sequences, roughly 3.9% seen once. The sample was PBMCs, taken 5 days after the yellow fever booster vaccination. The receptors stem from a man younger than 35 who received the YFV17D yellow fever vaccine. Each CDR3 is given without its conserved first and last residue. Fields, in order: D gene, V gene, J gene, CDR3 protein. A D gene is named only where the DNA matches it firmly.

TRBD1	TRBV14	TRBJ1-2	ASSPGGSDYGYT
-	TRBV5-1	TRBJ2-3	ASSLLGGPTDTQY
-	TRBV12-3/TRBV12-4	TRBJ1-5	ASSLRLDQPQH
-	TRBV3-1	TRBJ1-2	ASSHTVNYGYT
-	TRBV6-6	TRBJ2-3	ASRGSSTDTQY
TRBD2	TRBV4-1	TRBJ2-5	ASSPRWTSGEETQY
TRBD1	TRBV11-2	TRBJ2-1	ASRLSRGRLGTYNEQF
-	TRBV11-3	TRBJ2-3	ASSQGARVGTDTQY
-	TRBV20-1	TRBJ2-7	SARGTVVEEQY
-	TRBV7-6	TRBJ1-1	ASSPFTENTEAF
TRBD1	TRBV5-1	TRBJ2-1	ASSPRDRGIDEQF
-	TRBV27	TRBJ1-1	ASSIGGFTEAF
-	TRBV5-5	TRBJ1-6	ASSLYAGSSPLH
-	TRBV11-2	TRBJ1-1	ASSSLAGVTEAF
-	TRBV20-1	TRBJ2-5	SAQPRDTHQETQY
-	TRBV5-5	TRBJ2-1	ASSFRVDEQF
-	TRBV7-7	TRBJ2-5	ASSPIQGQETQY
-	TRBV7-2	TRBJ1-3	AGALTGRGNTIY
-	TRBV5-1	TRBJ2-3	ASSGNRAADTQY
TRBD2	TRBV30	TRBJ2-3	ACSLAGADTQY
-	TRBV3-1	TRBJ1-4	ASSPGRTNEKLF
-	TRBV18	TRBJ2-2	ASSGPVTGELF
-	TRBV20-1	TRBJ2-1	SASRDFNEQF
-	TRBV5-1	TRBJ2-6	ASDPGEAGANVLT
TRBD1	TRBV5-1	TRBJ1-1	ASSLTRQGLGAF
-	TRBV5-8	TRBJ2-7	ASSPGGQVAQQY
-	TRBV5-1	TRBJ2-7	ASRIEVEQY
TRBD1	TRBV6-5	TRBJ2-7	ASRQGISYEQY
-	TRBV7-9	TRBJ2-7	ASSLSDKSYEQY
-	TRBV20-1	TRBJ1-1	SATGTLNTEAF
-	TRBV21-1	TRBJ2-6	ASSKGTGRRCGANVLT
-	TRBV5-6	TRBJ1-1	ASSPLGVYTEAF
-	TRBV18	TRBJ1-1	ASSKAGVGTEAF
-	TRBV11-3	TRBJ1-1	ASTDRLRGIPEAF
-	TRBV20-1	TRBJ2-1	SARDGAGLEQF
-	TRBV12-3/TRBV12-4	TRBJ1-2	ASGRGGYT
TRBD1	TRBV6-6	TRBJ2-5	ASSTTGGGSETQY
-	TRBV5-1	TRBJ2-6	ASSGAGANVLT
-	TRBV5-5	TRBJ1-6	ASSLAFKGLNSPLH